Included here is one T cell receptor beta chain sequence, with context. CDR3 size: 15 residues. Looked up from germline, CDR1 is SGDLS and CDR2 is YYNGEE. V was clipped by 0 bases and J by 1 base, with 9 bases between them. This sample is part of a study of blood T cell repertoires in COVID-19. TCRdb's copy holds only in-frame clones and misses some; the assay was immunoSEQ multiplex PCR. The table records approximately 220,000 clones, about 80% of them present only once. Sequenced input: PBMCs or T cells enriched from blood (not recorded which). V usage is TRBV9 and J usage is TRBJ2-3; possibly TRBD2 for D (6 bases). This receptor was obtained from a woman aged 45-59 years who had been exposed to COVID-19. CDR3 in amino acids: CASSVGLVGTDTQYF. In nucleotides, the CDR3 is TGTGCCAGCAGCGTAGGACTAGTTGGCACAGATACGCAGTATTTT.